The next 27 T cell receptor beta chains were all read from a single sample in a study of shared clonotypes between healthy human individuals. Sequenced by immunoSEQ multiplex PCR; TCRdb stores in-frame clones only, minus some. There are a few million clones in the sample; just over 90% occur only once, and more than 0.12% lies in the top ten. The specimen was naive CD4+ T cells sorted from blood. As for subset: CD45RA+ positively selected. The receptors here all came from a man younger than 35 in good health.

The V gene is TRBV5-1, the J gene TRBJ2-2; D uncertain. The germline CDR1 and CDR2 sequences are SGHRS and YFSETQ. The CDR3 is 15 amino acids. V lost 0 bases and J 1 base, leaving 7 bases between the germline ends. CDR3 DNA sequence: TGCGCCAGCAGCTTGGTGACCCAGAACACCGGGGAGCTGTTTTTT. Translated, it gives CASSLVTQNTGELFF.

The V gene is TRBV30, the J gene TRBJ1-1, with unresolved D. This CDR3 is built from 13 residues. Trimming took off 0 bases at V and 3 bases at J, with 8 bases between the two ends. Germline CDR1 GTSNPN, CDR2 SVGIG (reference sequence). CDR3 DNA: TGTGCCTGGAGTGTACTGCGTGACACTGAAGCTTTCTTT. Protein: CAWSVLRDTEAFF. The variable domain in full, completed from reference TRBV30 and TRBJ1-1, reads SQTIHQWPATLVQPVGSPLSLECTVEGTSNPNLYWYRQAAGRGLQLLFYSVGIGQISSEVPQNLSASRPQDRQFILSSKKLLLSDSGFYLCAWSVLRDTEAFFGQGTRLTVV.

The rearrangement links TRBV5-1 to TRBJ2-7; the D call may be TRBD1 or TRBD2 (5 bases each). The CDR3 sequence is 15 residues long. Trimming pared 4 bases from V and 4 bases from J, leaving 18 bases between. Per germline, CDR1 SGHRS and CDR2 YFSETQ. CDR3: CASSKGEGETYEQYF. DNA for the CDR3: TGCGCCAGCAGCAAGGGTGAAGGGGAGACGTACGAGCAGTACTTC.

This clone has a single count. V is TRBV5-4 and J is TRBJ2-1; 9 bases are a match to TRBD1. The J segment lost 8 bases and the V segment lost 4 bases, leaving 7 bases of the junction unmatched. CDR1 is SGHNT, CDR2 YYREEE, per germline (reference sequence). The CDR3 spans 14 residues. CDR3 coding DNA: TGTGCCAGCAGCACAGATGGGACAGGGTATGAGCAGTTCTTC. It yields the protein CASSTDGTGYEQFF. The whole variable domain, remainder taken from reference TRBV5-4 and TRBJ2-1, is ETGVTQSPTHLIKTRGQQVTLRCSSQSGHNTVSWYQQALGQGPQFIFQYYREEENGRGNFPPRFSGLQFPNYSSELNVNALELDDSALYLCASSTDGTGYEQFFGPGTRLTVL.

Concerning this clone: This specimen includes other DNA sequences encoding the same CDR3. The genes are TRBV10-2 and TRBJ1-2, with D tentatively TRBD1 (5 bases). Germline CDR1 and CDR2: WSHSY and SAAADI. Trimming took off 2 bases at V and 7 bases at J, with 14 bases between the two ends. The CDR3 has 14 residues. CDR3 bases: TGCGCCAGCAGTGAGAGCGGGGGTGGTAGTGGCTACACCTTC. It is translated as CASSESGGGSGYTF.

CDR3 in DNA: TGTGCCAGCAGCTTGCTCGCCGGGGAGCTGTTTTTT. This sequence encodes CASSLLAGELFF. The chain combines TRBV11-3 with TRBJ2-2; D unclear. The CDR3 spans 12 residues. CDR1 and CDR2 (germline): SGHNT, YENEEA. V was cut by 3 bases and J by 6 bases, with 5 bases left in between.

The chain has TRBV6-5 and TRBJ2-5, with 7 bases identical to TRBD1. The CDR3 has 15 amino acids. Germline V lookup: CDR1 MNHEY, CDR2 SVGAGI. V lost 6 bases and J lost 1; bases outside the gene matches: 8. The chain's CDR3 is CASRPRTGLQETQYF. The CDR3 nucleotides are TGTGCCAGCAGGCCCCGGACAGGCCTCCAAGAGACCCAGTACTTC.

Written as DNA, the CDR3 is TGTGCCAGTAGTCTCCGACCAGGGGCTCTAATCCGCCGGGATTCACCCCTCCACTTT. This gives the protein CASSLRPGALIRRDSPLHF. The rearrangement links TRBV19 to TRBJ1-6; maybe TRBD1 (6 bases). Germline assignment: CDR1 LNHDA and CDR2 SQIVND (reference sequence). Trimming removed 5 bases at V and 8 bases at J, with 28 bases between. The CDR3 contains 19 residues.

The chain carries TRBV6-4 and TRBJ2-1; D tentatively reads TRBD1 or TRBD2 (6 bases each). V shed 0 bases and J shed 5 bases, with 8 bases lying between them. Germline-derived CDR1 and CDR2 are MRHNA and SNTAGT. The CDR3 has 14 residues. CDR3 nucleotides: TGTGCCAGCAGTGACTCGGGGGGCAACAATGAGCAGTTCTTC. Its translation is CASSDSGGNNEQFF.

The gene calls are TRBV5-4 and TRBJ2-7, with D perhaps matching TRBD1 (5 bases). Trimming left V 1 base short and J 2 bases short, with 13 bases between. The germline gives CDR1 SGHNT, CDR2 YYREEE (reference sequence). The CDR3 covers 15 residues. CDR3 sequence: CASSLPATAAYEQYF. CDR3 in DNA: TGTGCCAGCAGCTTGCCTGCGACAGCCGCCTACGAGCAGTACTTC.

V is TRBV29-1 and J is TRBJ2-2; no firm D call. Per the germline V gene, CDR1 is SQVTM and CDR2 is ANQGSEA. The CDR3 is 14 residues long. V was cut by 2 bases and J by 0 bases, with 7 bases left in between. The chain's CDR3 is CSVERAANTGELFF. The CDR3 DNA is TGCAGCGTTGAAAGGGCAGCGAACACCGGGGAGCTGTTTTTT.

This chain links TRBV10-3 with TRBJ2-3; 9 nucleotides align to TRBD1. The V and J ends lost 10 bases and 3 bases, in that order; junction bases with no gene match: 2. CDR3 size: 12 residues. Germline V gene data show CDR1 as ENHRY and CDR2 as SYGVKD. DNA for the CDR3: TGTGCCACAGGGACAGGGACAGATACGCAGTATTTT. Residues: CATGTGTDTQYF.

The V gene is TRBV9, the J gene TRBJ1-6, with TRBD1 as a possible D gene (5 bases). This CDR3 contains 16 residues. Germline CDR1 is SGDLS and CDR2 is YYNGEE. The germline V and J ends were trimmed by 0 bases and 3 bases, with 10 bases remaining between them. The CDR3 sequence: CASSVEGQFYNSPLHF. DNA for the CDR3: TGTGCCAGCAGCGTAGAGGGGCAATTCTATAATTCACCCCTCCACTTT.

To note about this clone: At the DNA level, this CDR3 is encoded by other sequences in the same sample as well. J is TRBJ2-7 and V is TRBV7-9; TRBD1 matches 7 bases. Germline V gives CDR1 SEHNR, CDR2 FQNEAQ (reference sequence). With 3 bases clipped from V and 0 bases from J, the junction kept 2 bases outside the gene matches. The CDR3 length is 14 residues. The CDR3 sequence is CASSFRDSSYEQYF. Here the CDR3 DNA reads TGTGCCAGCAGCTTCCGGGACAGCTCCTACGAGCAGTACTTC.

The chain carries TRBV13 and TRBJ2-3; 7 bases map to TRBD2. V shed 6 bases and J 0 bases; nucleotides not matched to a gene: 6. Germline values: CDR1 PRHDT, CDR2 FYEKMQ (reference sequence). This CDR3 contains 15 residues. The DNA for the CDR3 is TGTGCCAGCAGTCGGCGGGGGACCAGCACAGATACGCAGTATTTT. Translating gives CASSRRGTSTDTQYF.

This clone was counted only a few times. The CDR3 is CASSLHGAGEKLFF. CDR3 DNA: TGTGCCAGCAGTTTACACGGAGCAGGGGAAAAACTGTTTTTT. The V call is TRBV27, the J call TRBJ1-4, with D possibly TRBD1 on 5 matching bases. The CDR3 runs to 14 residues. In germline, CDR1 is MNHEY, CDR2 SMNVEV (reference sequence). Between the trimmed V and J ends, which lost 2 bases and 8 bases, there was a span of 12 bases. The full variable domain, rest sourced from reference TRBV27 and TRBJ1-4, is EAQVTQNPRYLITVTGKKLTVTCSQNMNHEYMSWYRQDPGLGLRQIYYSMNVEVTDKGDVPEGYKVSRKEKRNFPLILESPSPNQTSLYFCASSLHGAGEKLFFGSGTQLSVL.

The V call is TRBV7-2, the J call TRBJ1-2, with D possibly matching TRBD1 (5 bases). CDR1 is SGHTA, CDR2 FQGNSA, per germline. This CDR3 has 12 amino acids. Trimming cost V 4 bases and J 8 bases, with 11 bases left between them. The CDR3 DNA sequence: TGTGCCAGCAGCTCCAATGGGGACGGCTACACCTTC. It specifies CASSSNGDGYTF.

The chain couples TRBV5-4 to TRBJ1-2; D remains unclear. Germline V gene data show CDR1 as SGHNT and CDR2 as YYREEE (reference sequence). V was cut by 0 bases and J by 2 bases, with 14 bases left in between. This CDR3 has 16 residues. The CDR3 sequence is CASSLAPGSLNYGYTF. In DNA form, the CDR3 reads TGTGCCAGCAGCTTGGCCCCGGGCAGCCTGAACTATGGCTACACCTTC.

The chain is built from TRBV19 and TRBJ2-5, with TRBD2 matching over 8 bases. With V trimmed by 1 base and J by 4 bases, 2 bases remained unmatched. CDR1 and CDR2 from the germline V gene are LNHDA and SQIVND (reference sequence). The CDR3 is made up of 14 amino acids. CDR3 nucleotides: TGTGCCAGTAGTATAGCGGGAGGGGTAGAGACCCAGTACTTC. This gives the protein CASSIAGGVETQYF.

This chain connects TRBV4-2 to TRBJ2-5; 7 bases fit TRBD1. The assigned J gene may be wrong: the sequence end matches TRBJ2-7 better. Germline CDR1 reads LGHNA; CDR2 reads YNFKEQ. The CDR3 totals 17 residues. The CDR3 sequence is CASSQGQGGSSSYEQYF. The CDR3 nucleotides read TGTGCCAGCAGCCAAGGACAGGGCGGATCTAGCTCCTACGAGCAGTACTTC.

This clone has just one count. This rearrangement joins TRBV5-1 to TRBJ2-2; D might be TRBD2 (6 bases). V shed 3 bases and J shed 2 bases, with 11 bases lying between them. This CDR3 spans 15 amino acids. Germline V gene data show CDR1 as SGHRS and CDR2 as YFSETQ. The chain's CDR3 is CASSYLGRNTGELFF. The CDR3 coding sequence is TGCGCCAGCAGCTACCTCGGGAGAAACACCGGGGAGCTGTTTTTT. The full variable domain, completed using reference TRBV5-1 and TRBJ2-2, is KAGVTQTPRYLIKTRGQQVTLSCSPISGHRSVSWYQQTPGQGLQFLFEYFSETQRNKGNFPGRFSGRQFSNSRSEMNVSTLELGDSALYLCASSYLGRNTGELFFGEGSRLTVL.

This sequence joins TRBV9 and TRBJ2-2; tentatively, D is TRBD2 (6 bases). The V gene lost 3 bases and the J gene lost 5 bases, with 20 bases spanning the gap. The CDR3 has 17 residues. Germline values: CDR1 SGDLS, CDR2 YYNGEE. The CDR3 coding sequence is TGTGCCAGCAGCGCGGACGCGGGGCTCCTAGGGACCGGGGAGCTGTTTTTT. This sequence encodes CASSADAGLLGTGELFF.

The rearrangement links TRBV29-1 to TRBJ2-3; D unresolved. Trimming stripped 5 bases from V and 0 bases from J, with 12 bases between. CDR1 and CDR2 from the germline V gene are SQVTM and ANQGSEA. This CDR3 is built from 14 residues. CDR3 amino acids: CSVSSRLSTDTQYF. CDR3 nucleotide sequence: TGCAGCGTTTCCTCTAGGCTTAGCACAGATACGCAGTATTTT.

This clone was detected only once. The chain is built from TRBV4-1 and TRBJ1-5; 7 nucleotides match TRBD1. V gave up 0 bases and J gave up 2 bases; unmatched junction bases: 10. The CDR3 consists of 18 residues. The V gene's germline CDR1 is MGHRA and CDR2 YSYEKL. The CDR3 region has the DNA TGCGCCAGCAGCCAAGATTTCCAGGGGGGGACCGGCAATCAGCCCCAGCATTTT. It yields the protein CASSQDFQGGTGNQPQHF.

V usage is TRBV5-6 and J usage is TRBJ2-1; D may be TRBD2 (5 bases). The germline V and J ends were trimmed by 0 bases and 0 bases, with 13 bases remaining between them. The CDR3 has 17 residues. Germline CDR1 reads SGHDT; CDR2 reads YYEEEE. CDR3 sequence (DNA): TGTGCCAGCAGCTTGGAAGGTCGCGGGTTCTCCTACAATGAGCAGTTCTTC. Translated, it gives CASSLEGRGFSYNEQFF.

This clone appeared a single time. V usage is TRBV5-8 and J usage is TRBJ2-3, with 8 bases fitting TRBD1. The CDR3 contains 16 residues. CDR1 is SGHTS, CDR2 YDEGEE, per germline. With V trimmed by 4 bases and J by 1 base, 8 bases remained unmatched. Written as DNA, the CDR3 is TGTGCCAGCAGCCGGACAGGGTTGGGCGGCACAGATACGCAGTATTTT. It codes for CASSRTGLGGTDTQYF.

This sequence joins TRBV7-9 and TRBJ1-4, with D possibly being TRBD1 (5 bases). The CDR3 length is 15 residues. The ends were cut back, 3 bases at V and 2 bases at J, with 10 bases in the middle. In germline, CDR1 is SEHNR, CDR2 FQNEAQ (reference sequence). CDR3 amino acids: CASSFEGVTNEKLFF. CDR3 sequence (DNA): TGTGCCAGCAGCTTCGAAGGGGTCACTAATGAAAAACTGTTTTTT.